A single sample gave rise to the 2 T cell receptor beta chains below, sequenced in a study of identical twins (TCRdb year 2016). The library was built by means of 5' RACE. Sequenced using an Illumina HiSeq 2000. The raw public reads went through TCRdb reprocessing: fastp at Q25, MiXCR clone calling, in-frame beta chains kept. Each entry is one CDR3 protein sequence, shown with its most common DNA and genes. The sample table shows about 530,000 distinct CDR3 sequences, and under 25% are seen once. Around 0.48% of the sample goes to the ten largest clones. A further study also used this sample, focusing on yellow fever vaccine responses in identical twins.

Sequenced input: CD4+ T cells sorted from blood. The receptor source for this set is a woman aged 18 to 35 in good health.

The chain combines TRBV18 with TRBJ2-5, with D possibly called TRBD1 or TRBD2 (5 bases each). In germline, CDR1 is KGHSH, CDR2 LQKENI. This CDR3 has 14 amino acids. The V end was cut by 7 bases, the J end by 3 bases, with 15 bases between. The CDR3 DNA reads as TGTGCCAGCTTCCGGGACCTAAGGGAAGAGACCCAGTACTTC. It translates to CASFRDLREETQYF.

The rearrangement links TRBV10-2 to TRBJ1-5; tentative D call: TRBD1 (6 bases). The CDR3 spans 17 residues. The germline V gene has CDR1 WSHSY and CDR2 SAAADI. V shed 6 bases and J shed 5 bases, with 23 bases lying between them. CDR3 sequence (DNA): TGCGCCAGCAGCCAGAAGCCACAGGGTAAAGTCTATCAGCCCCAGCATTTT. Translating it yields CASSQKPQGKVYQPQHF.